This TCR beta chain originates from a study of response to subunit inactivated influenza vaccine (dated 2018 in TCRdb). Regarding the study in general: The study used deep quantitative T cell receptor repertoire profiling to track responses to a trivalent subunit inactivated influenza vaccine. General findings and caveats noted by the study authors: The authors suggested that each seasonal influenza vaccination may recruit only a limited number of new T cells.

In its sample, this clonotype was seen a few times. What antigen it recognizes has not been identified. The sample holds no much larger clone one base away, and base qualities are not on file. The library relied on RT-PCR. The listed sequencing device is Illumina HiSeq 2500. TCRdb's own reprocessing of the public reads used fastp at Q25 and MiXCR and kept productive beta chains. CDR3 protein sequences are deduplicated, and each keeps its most common genes and DNA. The sample has fewer than 350,000 distinct CDR3 sequences on record, roughly a fifth of them singletons. Of the sample, roughly a tenth is held by the ten largest clones. Trimming removed 4 bases from V and 6 bases from J; the gene matches leave 8 bases unexplained. Sequences SGHRS (CDR1) and YFSETQ (CDR2) are obtained from the germline V gene. From cysteine to phenylalanine, the CDR3 is 15 amino acids long. Only the CDR3 part of the read is kept: 45 bases, read in frame from the first base.

The sample in question was PBMCs from blood, obtained less than 22 months after vaccination. The TCR sequence derives from a man between 45 and 75 years old who received an inactivated influenza vaccine. Donor details come from another sample of the same person, matched by shared clones. The rearrangement joined TRBV5-1 to TRBJ1-2, with 11 central nucleotides matching TRBD1. The CDR3 amino acid sequence is: CASSTGQGARDGYTF. The bases are TGCGCCAGCAGCACCGGACAGGGGGCGAGGGATGGCTACACCTTC.